What follows describes a single T cell receptor beta chain. The V end lost 8 bases, the J end lost 4 bases, and 12 bases lay between the germline ends. Germline V CDR1 and CDR2: MNHEY, SVGAGI. This CDR3 is 13 amino acids long. TCRdb's table, derived via immunoSEQ multiplex PCR, lists solely in-frame clones and lacks some. This table holds fewer than 1.6 million clones, approximately 98.5% found once. The sample is drawn from a study of shared clonotypes between healthy human individuals. The source of this sequence is a young man in good health. Material: naive CD4+ T cells sorted from blood. Subset here: CD45RA+ positively selected. This chain uses TRBV6-5 with TRBJ1-5; TRBD1 might be the D (5 bases). CDR3 amino acids: CASERGVNQPQHF. CDR3 DNA: TGTGCCAGCGAACGGGGGGTGAATCAGCCCCAGCATTTT.